The present T cell receptor beta chain was sequenced within a study of blood T cell repertoires in COVID-19. About the study: COVID-19 samples, acute and convalescent, were from the United States, Italy and Spain. T cells, B-cell-depleted T cells, or PBMCs supplied cDNA or gDNA.

Data came from immunoSEQ multiplex PCR; TCRdb stores just in-frame clones and leaves some out. The sample records some 110,000 clones, about three quarters being singletons. CDR1 is MNHEY, CDR2 SVGEGT, per germline. The V segment lost 6 bases and the J segment 5 bases; nucleotides outside the gene matches: 11. This CDR3 is built from 15 residues. The J gene is TRBJ2-5, the V gene TRBV6-2 or TRBV6-3; TRBD1 matches 8 bases. Sequenced sample: peripheral blood. The clonotype originates from a man aged 65 to 79 with acute or convalescent COVID-19. The CDR3 here is CASSHRQGWMETQYF. As DNA, the CDR3 is TGTGCCAGCAGCCATCGACAGGGGTGGATGGAGACCCAGTACTTC.